The 20 T cell receptor beta chains in this list originate from one sample, sequenced in a study of blood T cell repertoires in COVID-19. Only in-frame clones appear in the TCRdb table, and some are missing; sequencing was by immunoSEQ multiplex PCR. Of under 350,000 clones listed, about nine tenths are singletons. Sequences were obtained from peripheral blood. Receptor source: a woman aged 25 to 39 with COVID-19, enrolled during active disease.

This chain links TRBV28 with TRBJ1-2, with D uncertain. CDR3 length equals 13 residues. V lost 5 bases, J lost 7 bases, and 14 bases lay in between. Germline V gives CDR1 MDHEN, CDR2 SYDVKM. The CDR3 coding sequence is TGTGCCAGCAGTACTGAGGTGCTAGGTGGCTACACCTTC. Translating gives CASSTEVLGGYTF.

The chain employs TRBV28 and TRBJ1-1, with D possibly TRBD1 on 5 matching bases. Trimming removed 3 bases at V and 1 base at J, with 12 bases between. Germline CDR1 is MDHEN and CDR2 is SYDVKM. The CDR3 length is 15 residues. Here the CDR3 reads CASSFAGRSNTEAFF. The CDR3 DNA reads as TGTGCCAGCAGTTTCGCGGGACGGTCGAACACTGAAGCTTTCTTT.

V is TRBV5-5 and J is TRBJ1-1, with D uncertain. This CDR3 spans 14 amino acids. The V gene's germline CDR1 is SGHKS and CDR2 YYEKEE (reference sequence). The V end lost 3 bases, the J end lost 1 base, and 10 bases lay between the germline ends. CDR3 coding DNA: TGTGCCAGCAGCTCTAGCATGACGAACACTGAAGCTTTCTTT. Translation gives CASSSSMTNTEAFF.

The chain carries TRBV19 and TRBJ1-6; 10 nucleotides agree with TRBD1. The CDR3 is 17 residues long. V trimming: 6 bases; J trimming: 2 bases; junction bases outside the gene matches: 7. Germline-derived CDR1 and CDR2 are LNHDA and SQIVND (reference sequence). The CDR3 region is CASRPRQGATYNSPLHF. CDR3 nucleotides: TGTGCCAGTAGGCCCCGACAGGGGGCCACCTATAATTCACCCCTCCACTTT.

The chain links TRBV5-1 to TRBJ2-7; D may be TRBD1 (6 bases). The V end lost 1 base, the J end lost 1 base, and 12 bases lay between the germline ends. The CDR3 length is 15 residues. The germline V gene encodes CDR1 SGHRS and CDR2 YFSETQ. CDR3 DNA: TGCGCCAGCAGCTTGACAGGGTTGGGGTCCTACGAGCAGTACTTC. It translates to CASSLTGLGSYEQYF.

This clone appeared once. This chain connects TRBV7-6 to TRBJ2-2; D is possibly TRBD1 (6 bases). Germline assignment: CDR1 SGHVS and CDR2 FNYEAQ. Trimming left V 1 base short and J 0 bases short, with 9 bases between. The CDR3 is made up of 16 amino acids. DNA of the CDR3: TGTGCCAGCAGCTTAGGTCCAGGGGCGAACACCGGGGAGCTGTTTTTT. Translated, it gives CASSLGPGANTGELFF.

The J gene is TRBJ1-4, the V gene TRBV6-5, with D unresolved. Per germline, CDR1 MNHEY and CDR2 SVGAGI. The V end was cut by 5 bases, the J end by 3 bases, with 13 bases between. The CDR3 runs 15 residues. The CDR3 is CASSRMGAPNEKLFF. As DNA, the CDR3 is TGTGCCAGCAGTCGCATGGGAGCCCCTAATGAAAAACTGTTTTTT.

The chain recombines TRBV4-1 with TRBJ2-1; the match to TRBD2 covers 15 bases. V shed 1 base and J 12 bases; nucleotides not matched to a gene: 4. The CDR3 is made up of 15 amino acids. CDR1 and CDR2 (germline): MGHRA, YSYEKL. This CDR3 reads CASSQGAGLAGGQFF. In nucleotides, the CDR3 is TGCGCCAGCAGCCAAGGCGCGGGACTAGCGGGGGGGCAGTTCTTC.

The chain joins TRBV30 to TRBJ1-1; D uncertain. With 1 base removed from V and 5 bases from J, the gap between germline ends came to 5 bases. In germline, CDR1 is GTSNPN, CDR2 SVGIG (reference sequence). The CDR3 runs 11 residues. The CDR3 nucleotides read TGTGCCTGGAGTGCCCGGACTGAAGCTTTCTTT. Its translation is CAWSARTEAFF. The full variable domain, completed using reference TRBV30 and TRBJ1-1, is SQTIHQWPATLVQPVGSPLSLECTVEGTSNPNLYWYRQAAGRGLQLLFYSVGIGQISSEVPQNLSASRPQDRQFILSSKKLLLSDSGFYLCAWSARTEAFFGQGTRLTVV.

The rearrangement joins TRBV2 to TRBJ2-5; 8 nucleotides line up with TRBD1. The CDR3 sequence is 13 residues long. Germline trimming cut 8 bases from V and 6 bases from J; bases unmatched to any gene: 8. Germline loops: CDR1 SNHLY, CDR2 FYNNEI. CDR3 DNA: TGTGCCAGCCAGGGGGCTGAAAAAAAGACCCAGTACTTC. Its protein is CASQGAEKKTQYF.

This clone was counted a single time. V usage is TRBV7-9 and J usage is TRBJ1-4, with 9 bases identical to TRBD1. The CDR3 is 16 residues long. Germline-derived CDR1 and CDR2 are SEHNR and FQNEAQ (reference sequence). V was clipped by 5 bases and J by 5 bases; unmatched bases: 9. The CDR3 bases are TGTGCCAGCAGCCGGACCGGGACAGGGTTAAATGAAAAACTGTTTTTT. Translated, it gives CASSRTGTGLNEKLFF.

This rearrangement joins TRBV14 to TRBJ2-1; TRBD2 matches 7 bases. The CDR3 has 17 amino acids. With V trimmed by 4 bases and J by 0 bases, 9 bases remained unmatched. CDR1 SGHDN and CDR2 FVKESK come from the germline V gene. CDR3 in amino acids: CASSRGGYFNSYNEQFF. The CDR3 DNA is TGTGCCAGCAGCCGGGGGGGATACTTTAACTCCTACAATGAGCAGTTCTTC. The variable domain in full, completed from reference TRBV14 and TRBJ2-1, reads EAGVTQFPSHSVIEKGQTVTLRCDPISGHDNLYWYRRVMGKEIKFLLHFVKESKQDESGMPNNRFLAERTGGTYSTLKVQPAELEDSGVYFCASSRGGYFNSYNEQFFGPGTRLTVL.

There are a few counts of this clone. The chain carries TRBV10-3 and TRBJ1-5, with D unresolved. This CDR3 has 13 residues. Trimming shortened V by 6 bases and J by 0 bases, and 6 bases separated the two germline ends. Germline CDR1 reads ENHRY; CDR2 reads SYGVKD. DNA for the CDR3: TGTGCCATCAGCCCGTATAGCAATCAGCCCCAGCATTTT. This translates into CAISPYSNQPQHF.

This clone was recorded a few times. The chain is built from TRBV3-1 (or the pseudogene TRBV3-2) and TRBJ2-7; 8 bases map to TRBD2. V lost 1 base to trimming and J lost 3 bases; unmatched junction nucleotides: 8. This CDR3 region has 16 residues. Germline V gene lookup returns CDR1 LGHDT and CDR2 YNNKEL (reference sequence). CDR3 coding DNA: TGTGCCAGCAGCCAAGGAGGAGCGGGGGTACGCTACGAGCAGTACTTC. It yields the protein CASSQGGAGVRYEQYF.

This sequence joins TRBV4-2 and TRBJ2-2, with 14 bases fitting TRBD2. V was clipped by 3 bases and J by 9 bases; unmatched bases: 6. CDR1 is LGHNA and CDR2 is YNFKEQ in the germline V gene. This CDR3 comprises 16 residues. The CDR3 sequence: CASSHGTSGGHRELFF. Written as DNA, the CDR3 is TGTGCCAGCAGCCACGGGACTAGCGGGGGTCACCGGGAGCTGTTTTTT.

The chain carries TRBV27 and TRBJ2-2; the D gene is possibly TRBD1 (6 bases). Germline assignment: CDR1 MNHEY and CDR2 SMNVEV (reference sequence). The V end lost 6 bases, the J end lost 1 base, and 9 bases lay between the germline ends. CDR3 size: 14 residues. For the CDR3, the DNA is TGTGCCAGCAGGCGGACAGTGAACACCGGGGAGCTGTTTTTT. Its protein product is CASRRTVNTGELFF.

The V gene is TRBV7-2, the J gene TRBJ2-3; D is uncertain. The length of the CDR3 is 17 residues. Germline CDR1 reads SGHTA; CDR2 reads FQGNSA. V was trimmed by 1 base and J by 1 base, leaving 15 bases between them. CDR3 amino acids: CASSLGGGTAGTDTQYF. In DNA, the CDR3 is TGTGCCAGCAGCTTAGGAGGCGGAACGGCGGGCACAGATACGCAGTATTTT.

The rearrangement uses TRBV27 and TRBJ1-2; TRBD1 matches at 7 bases. The CDR3 contains 15 residues. V was pared by 6 bases and J by 7 bases, with 14 bases of the junction left unmatched. Germline CDR1 is MNHEY and CDR2 is SMNVEV (reference sequence). As DNA, the CDR3 is TGTGCCAGCAGACGACAGGGCCGGGTTGTTGGTGGCTACACCTTC. Its translation: CASRRQGRVVGGYTF.

CDR3 DNA: TGTGCCAGCAGCTTAGTCGGTGGTCTTAATGAAAAACTGTTTTTT. Its protein is CASSLVGGLNEKLFF. The chain carries TRBV7-8 and TRBJ1-4, with no clear D. CDR1 and CDR2 from the germline V gene are SGHVS and FQNEAQ. The CDR3 runs to 15 residues. The ends were cut back, 1 base at V and 4 bases at J, with 10 bases in the middle.

The chain has TRBV6-5 and TRBJ2-3; 8 bases match TRBD2. The CDR3 extends over 14 amino acids. From germline, CDR1 is MNHEY and CDR2 SVGAGI. Trimming cost V 11 bases and J 7 bases; bases outside gene matches: 14. The DNA for the CDR3 is TGTGCCGTGGGGGGGACTAGAGGTGCATATACGCAGTATTTT. Translated: CAVGGTRGAYTQYF.